These 2 T cell receptor beta chains were sequenced from one sample in a study of shared clonotypes between healthy human individuals. Using immunoSEQ multiplex PCR, the repertoire was profiled, and TCRdb retains in-frame clones only, with some absent. The sample contains approximately 1.5 million clones, approximately 98.5% of which appear only once. Sequenced sample: naive CD4+ T cells sorted from blood. Subset described: CD45RA+ positively selected. These receptors all stem from a man younger than 45 in good health.

The chain employs TRBV6-5 and TRBJ2-1; no clear D. CDR1 is MNHEY, CDR2 SVGAGI, per germline. This CDR3 region has 13 residues. V dropped 0 bases and J dropped 9 bases, with 9 bases sitting between them. Here the CDR3 DNA reads TGTGCCAGCAGTTACTCTGGGGTCGGTGAGCAGTTCTTC. Its translation: CASSYSGVGEQFF.

The chain carries TRBV5-1 and TRBJ2-7; 8 bases are shared with TRBD1. CDR1 SGHRS and CDR2 YFSETQ come from the germline V gene. The CDR3 extends over 14 amino acids. The junction had 5 bases not matched to a gene; V was cut back by 4 bases and J by 2 bases. CDR3 amino acids: CASSPGGPPYEQYF. The CDR3 DNA sequence: TGCGCCAGCAGCCCAGGGGGCCCTCCCTACGAGCAGTACTTC. Full variable domain (outside the CDR3, taken from reference TRBV5-1 and TRBJ2-7): KAGVTQTPRYLIKTRGQQVTLSCSPISGHRSVSWYQQTPGQGLQFLFEYFSETQRNKGNFPGRFSGRQFSNSRSEMNVSTLELGDSALYLCASSPGGPPYEQYFGPGTRLTVT.